This is a list of T cell receptor beta chains from one sample in a study of identical twins. TCRdb processed the 5' RACE reads anew with MiXCR; each CDR3 protein has one entry. The sample yields 200,000 to 250,000 distinct CDR3 sequences, 6.5% to 8.5% seen once. In addition, the sample was reused for a study of yellow fever vaccine responses in identical twins.

The sample taken for sequencing was memory (CD45RO+) T cells sorted from blood. These TCRs come from a young woman in good health. Both conserved end residues are part of each CDR3. Each record gives: clone size, J gene, D gene, V gene, CDR3 protein, CDR3 DNA. D genes are given only for firm matches. Clone size is shown for a subset of rows, as once, few, many or a class of expanded clone.

many,TRBJ2-1,.,TRBV12-3/TRBV12-4,CASIHTAGLSYNEQFF,TGTGCCAGCATCCATACCGCGGGACTCTCCTACAATGAGCAGTTCTTC
few,TRBJ2-5,.,TRBV11-3,CASSPDGNQETQYF,TGTGCCAGCAGCCCAGACGGGAACCAAGAGACCCAGTACTTC
many,TRBJ2-2,.,TRBV10-3,CAISRAAITGELFF,TGTGCCATCAGCAGGGCAGCTATTACCGGGGAGCTGTTTTTT
few,TRBJ1-6,.,TRBV2,CASRAGPNSPLHF,TGTGCCAGCAGGGCCGGGCCCAATTCACCCCTCCACTTT
few,TRBJ1-1,TRBD1,TRBV6-5,CASSYSSQGAGTEAFF,TGTGCCAGCAGTTACTCGAGTCAGGGGGCGGGCACTGAAGCTTTCTTT
few,TRBJ1-6,.,TRBV27,CASSLLGAGSPLHF,TGTGCCAGCAGTTTACTAGGGGCGGGTTCACCCCTCCACTTT
many,TRBJ2-3,.,TRBV6-5,CASSYSIGLATQYF,TGTGCCAGCAGTTACTCGATCGGGCTGGCCACGCAGTATTTT
few,TRBJ2-1,TRBD2,TRBV28,CASTPTSGGNEQFF,TGTGCCAGCACCCCAACGTCGGGGGGGAATGAGCAGTTCTTC
.,TRBJ2-7,.,TRBV2,CASENSYEQYF,TGTGCCAGCGAAAACTCCTACGAGCAGTACTTC
.,TRBJ2-7,TRBD2,TRBV6-2/TRBV6-3,CASSGGLAGDRNEQYF,TGTGCCAGCAGTGGTGGACTAGCGGGAGATAGAAACGAGCAGTACTTC
many,TRBJ2-2,.,TRBV5-1,CASSFWDSEGLSGELFF,TGCGCCAGCAGCTTTTGGGACTCCGAGGGCCTGAGCGGGGAGCTGTTTTTT